This TCR beta chain appears in the sequencing data of a study of PD-1 blockade in classical Hodgkin lymphoma (dated by TCRdb to the early 2020s). General notes on the study: Nivolumab dosing was 3 mg/kg intravenously every 2 weeks, continuing until either disease progression or unacceptable toxicity. To define a peripheral blood immune signature of response to PD-1 blockade in classical Hodgkin lymphoma, the study combined TCR beta sequencing with CyTOF.

Taken with the paper, the label for time point translates to: cycle 2 day 1 (C2D1) of nivolumab. Every trial patient had relapsed following autologous stem cell transplantation, and prior brentuximab vedotin exposure was what differed among cohorts A, B and C. A total of roughly 60 patients with relapsed/refractory classical Hodgkin lymphoma made up the trial cohort, and each patient's best overall response was complete response, partial response or progressive disease. Trial patients were treated with single-agent nivolumab in the multi-cohort phase II CheckMate 205 trial. Best overall response was determined by an independent review committee according to the 2007 International Working Group response criteria. Trial PBMCs were obtained immediately prior to nivolumab initiation (C1D1) and on therapy at cycle 2 day 1 and cycle 4 day 1. After peripheral blood was drawn into 8 mL Vacutainer Cell Preparation Tubes, PBMCs were isolated by centrifugation and then cryopreserved.

This clone was picked up one time. The antigen it recognizes is unknown. Base-call qualities are not available, and no considerably larger clone is one nucleotide away. Beyond this particular receptor, the publication reports: The study was limited to a single clinical trial cohort, and causes of repertoire differences, possibly disease activity or prior therapy, remained undefined. CD4+ but not CD8+ TCR diversity rose significantly by C4D1 (p=0.0027 vs p=0.16), most apparent in complete responders (p=0.02). Baseline TCR diversity was reported as lower in newly diagnosed patients than in healthy donors, and lower still in relapsed/refractory patients. Diversity was lower in patients who began nivolumab less than 1 year after ASCT, so these patients were left out of later analyses to avoid confounding by immune reconstitution. Trial patients with a complete response had baseline diversity similar to that of newly diagnosed patients, while partial responders and progressors had significantly lower diversity.

From its cysteine to its phenylalanine, the CDR3 spans 17 amino acids. The kept DNA is CDR3 alone, 51 bases in frame from the first base. Trimming leaves V shorter by 2 bases and J shorter by 2 bases, with the junction holding 8 bases beyond the gene matches. CDR1 and CDR2 were assigned from the germline V gene (reference sequence) as WNHNN and SYGVQD. Genomic DNA was isolated using the Qiagen DNeasy kit from unsorted PBMCs as well as from negatively selected CD4+ and CD8+ fractions. TCR beta CDR3 regions were amplified by immunoSEQ multiplex PCR using primers annealing to V and J segments. A synthetic immune receptor repertoire was used to minimize amplification bias, and any residual bias was removed computationally once sequencing was done. The original pipeline was this. Custom Python scripts were used to quantify repertoire diversity as the Shannon entropy index. Unsorted, CD4+ and CD8+ repertoires were analyzed separately, except in combined analyses where CD4+ and CD8+ sequences were merged in silico. A clone counted as expanded when the clone's frequency after treatment rose at least 2-fold relative to C1D1, and clones undetected at baseline were given a pseudocount of 0.5. Clones with 0 or 1 copy at C1D1 were defined as singleton clones, while clones with 2 or more copies were defined as non-singleton clones. Clones expanded in unsorted samples were annotated as CD4+, CD8+ or unknown by matching protein sequences in sorted samples from the same patient. Wilcoxon tests on paired samples were used to test changes in diversity from C1D1 to C4D1. The source is immuneACCESS, and TCRdb retained only in-frame sequences with V and J called. Part of the clones is not carried over; for the studies checked, unresolved V genes explain less than half of this, and the remainder is unexplained. D and trimming were read from the DNA, whereas the V and J calls and clone size are those reported in that table. In this sample the table shows roughly 60,000 clones, more than 75% of which occur a single time. The ten biggest clones cover less than 6.5% of the sample.

The clonotype comes from a human donor with classical Hodgkin lymphoma. The specimen comprised peripheral blood mononuclear cells (PBMCs), sampled before the second cycle of nivolumab. The rearrangement joined TRBV10-1 to TRBJ1-5; TRBD1 aligns with 8 central bases. The base sequence is TGCGCCAGCAGTGAGAAGGGGCAGGGGGCGCGCAATCAGCCCCAGCATTTT. The translation is CASSEKGQGARNQPQHF.